The 6 T cell receptor beta chains listed next were all sequenced from one sample in a study of cytomegalovirus exposure and HLA in healthy donors. With 60 Vbeta and 13 Jbeta primers, the PCR was carried out. Method: immunoSEQ multiplex PCR; TCRdb's copy keeps in-frame clones and lacks some. This repertoire shows around 130,000 clones, over 75% found once; its top ten account for roughly 5%. Sequences were obtained from PBMCs. Every receptor here comes from a young man in good health and CMV-seronegative.

About this clone: In the same sample, other DNA sequences code for this CDR3. This rearrangement joins TRBV28 to TRBJ1-1; D is uncertain. Germline V CDR1 and CDR2: MDHEN, SYDVKM. Trimming removed 3 bases at V and 7 bases at J, with 9 bases between. The CDR3 loop spans 12 amino acids. CDR3: CASSFPGVEAFF. The CDR3 bases are TGTGCCAGCAGTTTTCCGGGTGTTGAAGCTTTCTTT.

The chain couples TRBV2 to TRBJ1-2; D is perhaps TRBD1 (5 bases). The ends were cut back, 11 bases at V and 4 bases at J, with 14 bases in the middle. Germline V gene sequence: CDR1 SNHLY, CDR2 FYNNEI. This CDR3 contains 12 residues. The CDR3 nucleotides read TGTGCCGGGGCCAGTGAAACCTATGGCTACACCTTC. Amino acid sequence: CAGASETYGYTF. Drawing the rest from reference TRBV2 and TRBJ1-2, the complete variable domain is EPEVTQTPSHQVTQMGQEVILRCVPISNHLYFYWYRQILGQKVEFLVSFYNNEISEKSEIFDDQFSVERPDGSNFTLKIRSTKLEDSAMYFCAGASETYGYTFGSGTRLTVV.

The rearrangement uses TRBV6-1 and TRBJ1-2; D may be TRBD1 (6 bases). Trimming took 4 bases from V and 4 from J, leaving 13 bases between them. The CDR3 is 14 amino acids. CDR1 is MNHNS and CDR2 is SASEGT in the germline V gene. The CDR3 region has the DNA TGTGCCAGCAGTGGGGGACACGGCAGCTATGGCTACACCTTC. This gives the protein CASSGGHGSYGYTF.

The rearrangement uses TRBV7-9 and TRBJ2-1; TRBD2 aligns across 10 bases. CDR1 and CDR2 from the germline V gene are SEHNR and FQNEAQ (reference sequence). CDR3 length: 15 residues. J was trimmed by 9 bases and V by 5 bases; bases with no gene match: 10. The CDR3, as DNA: TGTGCCAGCAGCCCCCCGCTAGCGGGAGATCGTGAGCAGTTCTTC. Translated, it gives CASSPPLAGDREQFF. The full variable domain, with the rest looked up from reference TRBV7-9 and TRBJ2-1, is DTGVSQNPRHKITKRGQNVTFRCDPISEHNRLYWYRQTLGQGPEFLTYFQNEAQLEKSRLLSDRFSAERPKGSFSTLEIQRTEQGDSAMYLCASSPPLAGDREQFFGPGTRLTVL.

This clone was found once. The gene calls are TRBV4-3 and TRBJ1-5; 7 bases are shared with TRBD1. After removal of 2 bases from V and 2 bases from J, the junction contained 3 bases not matched to a gene. This CDR3 is built from 15 residues. Looked up from germline, CDR1 is LGHNA and CDR2 is YSLEER. CDR3 residues: CASSQFDRGNQPQHF. CDR3 in DNA: TGCGCCAGCAGCCAATTTGACAGGGGCAATCAGCCCCAGCATTTT.

The CDR3 protein is CASSPGRDNSPLHF. CDR3 sequence (DNA): TGCGCCAGCAGCCCCGGGAGGGATAATTCACCCCTCCACTTT. The gene calls are TRBV5-1 and TRBJ1-6; D unresolved. The CDR3 spans 14 residues. CDR1 is SGHRS and CDR2 is YFSETQ in the germline V gene. V gave up 4 bases and J gave up 5 bases, with 10 bases separating them.